This T cell receptor (beta chain) was profiled in a study of T cells in Graves' hyperthyroidism and ophthalmopathy. Amplified TCR beta CDR3 regions derived from RNA transcripts. When the TCR CDR3 underwent first-round RT-PCR, the HTBI primer set was used. TCRdb reprocessed the multiplex PCR reads via MiXCR and lists one record per CDR3 protein. The sample yields 500,000 to 800,000 distinct CDR3 sequences, less than 45% seen once. Those patients with uncontrolled infection, other autoimmune disease, pregnancy or lactation were excluded. Diagnoses were established using clinical symptoms, serum thyroxine and TRAb, thyroid ultrasound and orbital computed tomography. Germline CDR1 and CDR2: DFQATT and SNEGSKA (reference sequence). There are 13 residues in the CDR3. The trim removed 7 bases at V and 9 bases at J, leaving 12 bases unmatched.

The chain is built from TRBV20-1 and TRBJ1-5, with 7 bases aligning to TRBD1. The sample taken for sequencing was peripheral blood or thyroid tissue (not recorded which). This sequence originates from an adult man with Graves' disease, either hyperthyroidism or ophthalmopathy (not recorded which). CDR3 sequence (DNA): TGCAGTGTTCGACAGGGTCCCTCTGGGCCCCAGCATTTT. This gives the protein CSVRQGPSGPQHF.